The clone carrying this TCR beta chain has only a few counts. Antigen: not known. Primers used in a second PCR of about 6 to 11 cycles were a sample-barcoded 5' primer and a J-beta primer mix. In TCRdb, the 5' RACE reads were re-called with MiXCR into one record per CDR3 protein. The top ten clones hold roughly 19% of a sample with hundreds of thousands of distinct CDR3 sequences, approximately 39% of them seen once. These data belong to a study of blood T cells in healthy people across ages. Notes on the study in general: The study could not conclusively compare naive and antigen-experienced cells, given its unsorted PBMCs.

Donors each provided about 9.5 milliliters of peripheral blood. Germline V gene sequence: CDR1 LGHNA, CDR2 YNFKEQ. There are 16 residues in the CDR3. Deletions cut 3 bases from V and 2 bases from J, with 15 bases between. This sequence was found in a woman in her sixties or seventies in good health. The sample taken for sequencing was blood. The chain combines TRBV4-2 with TRBJ2-3, with no clear D. In DNA, the CDR3 is TGTGCCAGCAGCCAGTATTCGTCGGTTGTCACAGATACGCAGTATTTT. Protein: CASSQYSSVVTDTQYF.